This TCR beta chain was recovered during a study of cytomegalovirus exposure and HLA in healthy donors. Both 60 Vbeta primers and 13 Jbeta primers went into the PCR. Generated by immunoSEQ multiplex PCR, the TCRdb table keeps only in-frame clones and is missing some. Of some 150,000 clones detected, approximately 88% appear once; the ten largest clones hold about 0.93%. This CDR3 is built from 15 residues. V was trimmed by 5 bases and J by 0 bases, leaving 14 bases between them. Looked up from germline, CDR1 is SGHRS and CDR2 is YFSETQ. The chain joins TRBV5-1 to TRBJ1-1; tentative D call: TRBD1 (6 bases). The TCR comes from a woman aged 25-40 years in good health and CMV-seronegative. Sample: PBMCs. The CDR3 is CASSWGQAVNTEAFF. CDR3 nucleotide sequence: TGCGCCAGCAGTTGGGGACAAGCGGTGAACACTGAAGCTTTCTTT.